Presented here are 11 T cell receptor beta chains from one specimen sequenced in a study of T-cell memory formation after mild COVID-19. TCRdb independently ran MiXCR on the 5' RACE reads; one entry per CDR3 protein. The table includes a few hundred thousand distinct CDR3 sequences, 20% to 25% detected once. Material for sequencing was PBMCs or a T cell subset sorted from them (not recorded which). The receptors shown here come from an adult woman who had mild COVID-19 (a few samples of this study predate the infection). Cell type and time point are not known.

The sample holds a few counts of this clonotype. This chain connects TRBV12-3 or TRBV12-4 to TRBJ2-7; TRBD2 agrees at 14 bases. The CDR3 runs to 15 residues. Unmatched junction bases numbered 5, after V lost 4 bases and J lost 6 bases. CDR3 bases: TGTGCCAGCAGTTCGACTAGCGGGAGGGCGGGCGAGCAGTACTTC. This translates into CASSSTSGRAGEQYF.

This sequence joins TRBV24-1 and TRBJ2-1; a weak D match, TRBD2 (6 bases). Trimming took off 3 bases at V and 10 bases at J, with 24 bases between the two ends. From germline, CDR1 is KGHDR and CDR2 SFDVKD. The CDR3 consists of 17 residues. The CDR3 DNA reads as TGTGCCACCAGTGATCCCCGACTAGTATCCCCAATTGGCGAGCAGTTCTTC. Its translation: CATSDPRLVSPIGEQFF.

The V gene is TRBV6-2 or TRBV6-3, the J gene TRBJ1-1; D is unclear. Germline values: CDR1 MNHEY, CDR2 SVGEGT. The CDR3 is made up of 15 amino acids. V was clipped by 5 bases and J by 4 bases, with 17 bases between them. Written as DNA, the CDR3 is TGTGCCAGCAGTCCCCAACGGGTAAGCGTCACTGAAGCTTTCTTT. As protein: CASSPQRVSVTEAFF.

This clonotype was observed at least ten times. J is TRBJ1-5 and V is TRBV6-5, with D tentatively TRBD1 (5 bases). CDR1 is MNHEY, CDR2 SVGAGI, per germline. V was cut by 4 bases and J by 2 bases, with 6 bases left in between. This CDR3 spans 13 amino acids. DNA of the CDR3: TGTGCCAGCAGTTGGGGGGGCAATCAGCCCCAGCATTTT. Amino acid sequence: CASSWGGNQPQHF.

The CDR3 DNA follows: TGTGCCAGCAGTTCCGACAGATTCTCTGGAAACACCATATATTTT. This translates into CASSSDRFSGNTIYF. This chain uses TRBV6-5 with TRBJ1-3, with D possibly TRBD1 on 5 matching bases. This CDR3 is 15 amino acids long. Trimming shortened V by 4 bases and J by 0 bases, and 10 bases separated the two germline ends. CDR1 is MNHEY, CDR2 SVGAGI, per germline.

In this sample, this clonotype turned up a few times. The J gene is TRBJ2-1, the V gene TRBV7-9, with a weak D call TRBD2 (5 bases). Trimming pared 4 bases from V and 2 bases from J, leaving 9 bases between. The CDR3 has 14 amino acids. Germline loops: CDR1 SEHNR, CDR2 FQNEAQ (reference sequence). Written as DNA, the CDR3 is TGTGCCAGCAGCTGGGCGGGTCCCTACAATGAGCAGTTCTTC. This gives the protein CASSWAGPYNEQFF.

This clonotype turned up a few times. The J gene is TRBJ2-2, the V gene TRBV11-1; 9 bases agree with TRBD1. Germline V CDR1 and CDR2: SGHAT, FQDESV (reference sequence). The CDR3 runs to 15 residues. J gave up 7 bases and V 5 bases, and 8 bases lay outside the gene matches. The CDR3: CASSLNRDRVGELFF. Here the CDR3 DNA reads TGTGCCAGCAGCCTTAACCGGGACAGGGTCGGGGAGCTGTTTTTT.

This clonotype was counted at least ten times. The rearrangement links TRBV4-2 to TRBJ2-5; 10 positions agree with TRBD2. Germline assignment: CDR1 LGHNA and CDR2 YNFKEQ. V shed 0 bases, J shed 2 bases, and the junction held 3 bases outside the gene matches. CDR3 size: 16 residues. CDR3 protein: CASSQEASGGQETQYF. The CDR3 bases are TGTGCCAGCAGCCAAGAGGCTAGCGGGGGACAAGAGACCCAGTACTTC.

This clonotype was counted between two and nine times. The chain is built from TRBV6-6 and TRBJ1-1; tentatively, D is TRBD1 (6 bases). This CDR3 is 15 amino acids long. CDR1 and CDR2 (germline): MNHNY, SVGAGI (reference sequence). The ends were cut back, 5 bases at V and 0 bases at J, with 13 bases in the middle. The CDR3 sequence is CASSDLQGMNTEAFF. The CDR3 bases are TGTGCCAGCAGTGACCTTCAGGGGATGAACACTGAAGCTTTCTTT.

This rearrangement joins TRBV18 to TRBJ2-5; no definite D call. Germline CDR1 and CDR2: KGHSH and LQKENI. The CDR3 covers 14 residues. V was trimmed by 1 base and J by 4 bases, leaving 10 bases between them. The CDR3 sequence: CASSPQFFRETQYF. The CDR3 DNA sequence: TGTGCCAGCTCACCACAGTTTTTCCGAGAGACCCAGTACTTC.

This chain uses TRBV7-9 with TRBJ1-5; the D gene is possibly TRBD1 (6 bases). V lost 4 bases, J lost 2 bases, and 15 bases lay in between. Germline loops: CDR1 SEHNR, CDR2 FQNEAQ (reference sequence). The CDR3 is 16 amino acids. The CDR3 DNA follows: TGTGCCAGCAGCTCGGCAGGGGATGGGGGCAATCAGCCCCAGCATTTT. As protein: CASSSAGDGGNQPQHF.